This T cell receptor beta chain originates from a study of blood T cell repertoires in COVID-19. Turning to the study itself: Material from acute and convalescent COVID-19 was sourced from the United States, Italy and Spain. From T cells, B-cell-depleted T cells, or PBMCs came the material, which was cDNA or gDNA.

Only in-frame clones appear in the TCRdb table, and some are missing; sequencing was by immunoSEQ multiplex PCR. This sample yields 200,000 or so clones, of which approximately 81% are seen a single time; about 3% belongs to the top ten. The CDR3 extends over 15 amino acids. The germline V gene encodes CDR1 SGHRS and CDR2 YFSETQ. Trimming took off 2 bases at V and 0 bases at J, with 11 bases between the two ends. Sequencing was done on a sample of peripheral blood. This receptor was taken from a man in his fifties or sixties who had recovered from COVID-19. The chain has TRBV5-1 and TRBJ1-2; D remains ambiguous. The CDR3 sequence is CASSFHSRTNYGYTF. CDR3 nucleotide sequence: TGCGCCAGCAGCTTTCATTCGCGGACTAACTATGGCTACACCTTC.